This T cell receptor (beta chain) was recovered during a study of a mutant IDH1 vaccine in newly diagnosed glioma. TCRdb's table, derived via immunoSEQ multiplex PCR, lists solely in-frame clones and lacks some. The data contain 95,000 to 120,000 clones, about nine tenths of them singletons. Time point indicated: week 11, during vaccination. Each dose delivered 300 ug of mutant IDH1 20-mer peptide subcutaneously with imiquimod. For this clone: The antigen is unknown.

Trimming cost V 8 bases and J 0 bases, with 23 bases left between them. Germline lookup yields CDR1 LNHDA and CDR2 SQIVND (reference sequence). The CDR3 covers 17 residues. The sequence derives from a woman aged 45-65 years with glioma. The chain employs TRBV19 and TRBJ2-7; D is ambiguous. Sequenced here: PBMCs, sampled from a glioma patient whose treatment included an IDH1 peptide vaccine. In nucleotides, the CDR3 is TGTGCCAGTGGGGTCTTCAGAAAGGACCCATTCTCCTACGAGCAGTACTTC. The encoded protein is CASGVFRKDPFSYEQYF.